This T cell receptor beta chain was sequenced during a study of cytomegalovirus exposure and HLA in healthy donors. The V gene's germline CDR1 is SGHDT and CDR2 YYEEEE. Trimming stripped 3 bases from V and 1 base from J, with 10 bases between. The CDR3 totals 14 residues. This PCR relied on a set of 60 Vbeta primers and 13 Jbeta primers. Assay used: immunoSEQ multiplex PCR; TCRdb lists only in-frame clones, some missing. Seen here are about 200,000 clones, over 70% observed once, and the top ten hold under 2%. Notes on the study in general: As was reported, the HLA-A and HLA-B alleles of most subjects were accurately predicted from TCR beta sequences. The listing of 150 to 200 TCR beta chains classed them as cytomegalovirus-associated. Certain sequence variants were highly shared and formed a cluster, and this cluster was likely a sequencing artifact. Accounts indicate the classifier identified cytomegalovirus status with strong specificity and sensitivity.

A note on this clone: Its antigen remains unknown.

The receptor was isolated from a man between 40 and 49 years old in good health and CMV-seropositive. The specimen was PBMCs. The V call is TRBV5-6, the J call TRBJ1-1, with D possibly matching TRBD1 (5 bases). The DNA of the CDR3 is TGTGCCAGCAGCTACAGGCTGAGGAACACTGAAGCTTTCTTT. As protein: CASSYRLRNTEAFF.